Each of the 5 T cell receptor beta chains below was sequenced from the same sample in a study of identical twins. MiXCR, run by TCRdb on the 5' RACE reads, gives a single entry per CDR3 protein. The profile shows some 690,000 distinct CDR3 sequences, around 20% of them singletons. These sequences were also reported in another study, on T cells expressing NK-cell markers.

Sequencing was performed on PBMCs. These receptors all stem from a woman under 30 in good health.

The CDR3 loop is CASRGSRLHNEQFF. The CDR3 coding sequence is TGTGCCAGTAGGGGATCTAGGCTCCACAATGAGCAGTTCTTC. This chain connects TRBV19 to TRBJ2-1; no clear D gene. There are 14 residues in the CDR3. Germline V CDR1 and CDR2: LNHDA, SQIVND (reference sequence). V was shortened by 6 bases and J by 5 bases, with 14 bases between the two germline ends.

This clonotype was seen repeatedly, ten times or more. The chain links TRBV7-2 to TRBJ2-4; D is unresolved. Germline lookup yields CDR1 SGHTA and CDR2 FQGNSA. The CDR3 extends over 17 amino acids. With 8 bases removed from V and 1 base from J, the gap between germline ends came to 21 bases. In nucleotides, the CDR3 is TGTGCCAGCGCCCGAGAATACGGTAGTGTTGCCAAAAACATTCAGTACTTC. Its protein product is CASAREYGSVAKNIQYF.

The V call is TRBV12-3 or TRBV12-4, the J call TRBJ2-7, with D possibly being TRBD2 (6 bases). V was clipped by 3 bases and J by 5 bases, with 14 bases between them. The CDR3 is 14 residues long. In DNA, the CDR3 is TGTGCCAGCAGTTTGGGAGGAGTCGGGAACGAGCAGTACTTC. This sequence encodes CASSLGGVGNEQYF.

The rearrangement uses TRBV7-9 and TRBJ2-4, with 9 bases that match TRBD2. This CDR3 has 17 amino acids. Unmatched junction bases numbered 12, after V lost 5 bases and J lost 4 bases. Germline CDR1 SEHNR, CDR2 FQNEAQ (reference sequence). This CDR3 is CASSRGGAGSSKNIQYF. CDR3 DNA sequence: TGTGCCAGCAGCCGCGGGGGGGCCGGTTCGTCTAAAAACATTCAGTACTTC.

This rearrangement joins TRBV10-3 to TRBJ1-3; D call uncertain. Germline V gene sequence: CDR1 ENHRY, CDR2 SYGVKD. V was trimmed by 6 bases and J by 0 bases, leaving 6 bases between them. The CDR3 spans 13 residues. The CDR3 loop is CAIRDISGNTIYF. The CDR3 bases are TGTGCCATCAGAGACATCTCTGGAAACACCATATATTTT.